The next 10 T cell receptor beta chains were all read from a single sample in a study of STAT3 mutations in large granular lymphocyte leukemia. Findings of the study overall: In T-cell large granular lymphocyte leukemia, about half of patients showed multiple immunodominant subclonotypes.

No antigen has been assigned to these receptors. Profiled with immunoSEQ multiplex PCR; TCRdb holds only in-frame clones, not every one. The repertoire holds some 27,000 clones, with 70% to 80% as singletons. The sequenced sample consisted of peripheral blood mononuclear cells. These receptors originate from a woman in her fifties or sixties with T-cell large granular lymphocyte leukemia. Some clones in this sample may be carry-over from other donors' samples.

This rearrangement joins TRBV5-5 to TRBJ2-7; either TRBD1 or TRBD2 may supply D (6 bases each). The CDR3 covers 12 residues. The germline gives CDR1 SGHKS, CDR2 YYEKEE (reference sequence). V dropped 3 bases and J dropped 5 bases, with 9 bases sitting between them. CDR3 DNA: TGTGCCAGCAGCTGGGGGGCCGACGAGCAGTACTTC. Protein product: CASSWGADEQYF.

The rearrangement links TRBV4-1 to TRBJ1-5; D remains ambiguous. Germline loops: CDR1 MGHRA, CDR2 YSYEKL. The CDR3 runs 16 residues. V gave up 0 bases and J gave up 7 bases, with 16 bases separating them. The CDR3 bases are TGCGCCAGCAGCCAAGATTACGGCCAGTTGATCCAGCCCCAGCATTTT. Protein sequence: CASSQDYGQLIQPQHF.

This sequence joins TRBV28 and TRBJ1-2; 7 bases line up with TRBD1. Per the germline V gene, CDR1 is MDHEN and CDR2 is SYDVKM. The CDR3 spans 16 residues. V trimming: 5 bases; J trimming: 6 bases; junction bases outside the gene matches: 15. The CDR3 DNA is TGTGCCAGCAGTCCGACTTCCGGGACAGTCATAAATGGCTACACCTTC. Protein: CASSPTSGTVINGYTF.

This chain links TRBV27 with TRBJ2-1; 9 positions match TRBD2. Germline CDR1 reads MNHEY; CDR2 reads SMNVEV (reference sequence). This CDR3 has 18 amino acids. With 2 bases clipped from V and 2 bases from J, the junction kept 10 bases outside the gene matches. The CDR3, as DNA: TGTGCCAGCAGTTTAAAGGCTAGCGGGACCTTTCCCTACAATGAGCAGTTCTTC. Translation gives CASSLKASGTFPYNEQFF.

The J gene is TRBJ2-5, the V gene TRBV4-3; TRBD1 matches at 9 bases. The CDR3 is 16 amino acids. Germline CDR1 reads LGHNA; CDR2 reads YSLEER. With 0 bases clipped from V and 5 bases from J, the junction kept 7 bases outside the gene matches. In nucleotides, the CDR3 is TGCGCCAGCAGCCAAGATTGGGGACAGGGCGAGGAGACCCAGTACTTC. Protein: CASSQDWGQGEETQYF.

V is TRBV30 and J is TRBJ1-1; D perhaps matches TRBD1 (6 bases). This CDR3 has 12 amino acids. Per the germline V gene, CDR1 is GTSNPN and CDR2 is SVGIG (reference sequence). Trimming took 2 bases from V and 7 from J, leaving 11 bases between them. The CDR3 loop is CAWSPRGSEAFF. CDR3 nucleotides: TGTGCCTGGAGTCCCAGGGGAAGTGAAGCTTTCTTT.

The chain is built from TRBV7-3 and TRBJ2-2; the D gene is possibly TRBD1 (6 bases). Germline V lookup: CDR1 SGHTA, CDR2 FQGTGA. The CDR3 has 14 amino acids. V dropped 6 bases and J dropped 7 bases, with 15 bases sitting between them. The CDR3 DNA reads TGTGCCAGCAGGGACTTACAGGGAAACGGGGAGCTGTTTTTT. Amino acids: CASRDLQGNGELFF. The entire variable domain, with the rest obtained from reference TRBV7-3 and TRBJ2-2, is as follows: GAGVSQTPSNKVTEKGKYVELRCDPISGHTALYWYRQSLGQGPEFLIYFQGTGAADDSGLPNDRFFAVRPEGSVSTLKIQRTERGDSAVYLCASRDLQGNGELFFGEGSRLTVL.

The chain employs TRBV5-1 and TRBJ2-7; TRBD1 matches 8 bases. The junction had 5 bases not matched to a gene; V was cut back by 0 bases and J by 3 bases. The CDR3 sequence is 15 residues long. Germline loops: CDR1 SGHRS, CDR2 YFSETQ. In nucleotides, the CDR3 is TGCGCCAGCAGCTTGGGTACAGGGGGTTTCTACGAGCAGTACTTC. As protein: CASSLGTGGFYEQYF.

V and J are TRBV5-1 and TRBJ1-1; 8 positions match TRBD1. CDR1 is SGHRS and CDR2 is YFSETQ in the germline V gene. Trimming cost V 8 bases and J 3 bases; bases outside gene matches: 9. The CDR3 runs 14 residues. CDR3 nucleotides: TGCGCCAGTCTGATGACAGGGGATGACACTGAAGCTTTCTTT. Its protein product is CASLMTGDDTEAFF.

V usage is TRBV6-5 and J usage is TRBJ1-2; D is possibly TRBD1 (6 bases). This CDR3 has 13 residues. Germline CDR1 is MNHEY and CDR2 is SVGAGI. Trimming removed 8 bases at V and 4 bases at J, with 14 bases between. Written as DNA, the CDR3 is TGTGCCAGCTCAAGAGGGGGGGGCTATGGCTACACCTTC. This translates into CASSRGGGYGYTF.